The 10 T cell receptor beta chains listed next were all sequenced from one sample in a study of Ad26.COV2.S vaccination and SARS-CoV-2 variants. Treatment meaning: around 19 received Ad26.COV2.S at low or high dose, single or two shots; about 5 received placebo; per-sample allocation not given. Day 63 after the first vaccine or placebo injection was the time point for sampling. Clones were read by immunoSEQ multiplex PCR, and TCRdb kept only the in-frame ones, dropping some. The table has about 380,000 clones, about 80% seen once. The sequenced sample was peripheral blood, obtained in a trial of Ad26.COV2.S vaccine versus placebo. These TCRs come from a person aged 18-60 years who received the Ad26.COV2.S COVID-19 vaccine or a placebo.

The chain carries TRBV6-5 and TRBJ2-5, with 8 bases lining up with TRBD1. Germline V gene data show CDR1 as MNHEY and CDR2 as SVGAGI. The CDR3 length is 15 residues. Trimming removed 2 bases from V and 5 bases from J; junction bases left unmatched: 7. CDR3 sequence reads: CASSYDRGGGETQYF. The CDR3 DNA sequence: TGTGCCAGCAGTTACGACAGGGGAGGAGGGGAGACCCAGTACTTC.

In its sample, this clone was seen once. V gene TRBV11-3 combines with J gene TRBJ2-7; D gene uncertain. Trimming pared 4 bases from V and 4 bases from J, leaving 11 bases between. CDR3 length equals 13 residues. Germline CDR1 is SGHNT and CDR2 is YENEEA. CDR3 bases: TGTGCCAGCAGCTGGACCCCGGAGTACGAGCAGTACTTC. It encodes CASSWTPEYEQYF.

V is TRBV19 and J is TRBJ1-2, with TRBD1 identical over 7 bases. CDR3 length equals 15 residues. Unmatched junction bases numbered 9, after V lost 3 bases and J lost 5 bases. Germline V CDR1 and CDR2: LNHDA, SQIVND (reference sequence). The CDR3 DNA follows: TGTGCCAGTAGTATCTTCGACAGGGAGGAGTATGGCTACACCTTC. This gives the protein CASSIFDREEYGYTF. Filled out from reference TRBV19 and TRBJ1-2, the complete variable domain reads DGGITQSPKYLFRKEGQNVTLSCEQNLNHDAMYWYRQDPGQGLRLIYYSQIVNDFQKGDIAEGYSVSREKKESFPLTVTSAQKNPTAFYLCASSIFDREEYGYTFGSGTRLTVV.

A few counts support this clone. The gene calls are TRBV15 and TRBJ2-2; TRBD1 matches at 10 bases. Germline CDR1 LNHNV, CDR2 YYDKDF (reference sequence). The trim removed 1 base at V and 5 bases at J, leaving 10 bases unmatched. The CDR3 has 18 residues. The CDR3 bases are TGTGCCACCAGCAGAGCTCTACCCGGGACAGGGGCGACCGGGGAGCTGTTTTTT. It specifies CATSRALPGTGATGELFF.

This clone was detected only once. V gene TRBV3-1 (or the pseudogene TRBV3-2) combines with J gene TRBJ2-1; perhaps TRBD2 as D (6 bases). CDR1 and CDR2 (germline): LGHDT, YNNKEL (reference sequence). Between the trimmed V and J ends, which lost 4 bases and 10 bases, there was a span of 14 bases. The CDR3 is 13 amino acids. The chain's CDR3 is CASSLSGDGEQFF. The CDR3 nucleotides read TGTGCCAGCAGCCTGTCGGGGGACGGCGAGCAGTTCTTC.

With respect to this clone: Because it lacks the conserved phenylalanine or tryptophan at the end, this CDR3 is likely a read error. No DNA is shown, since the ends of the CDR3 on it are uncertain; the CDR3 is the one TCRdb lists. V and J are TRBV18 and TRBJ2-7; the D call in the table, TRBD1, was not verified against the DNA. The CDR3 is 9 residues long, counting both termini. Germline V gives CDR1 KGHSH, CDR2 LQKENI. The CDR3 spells CASSAEQGL.

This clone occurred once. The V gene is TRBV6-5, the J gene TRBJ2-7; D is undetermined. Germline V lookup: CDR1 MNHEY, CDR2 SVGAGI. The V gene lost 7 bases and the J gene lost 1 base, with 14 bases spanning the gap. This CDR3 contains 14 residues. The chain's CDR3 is CASIDSGRSYEQYF. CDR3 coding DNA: TGTGCCAGCATTGACTCCGGACGGTCCTACGAGCAGTACTTC.

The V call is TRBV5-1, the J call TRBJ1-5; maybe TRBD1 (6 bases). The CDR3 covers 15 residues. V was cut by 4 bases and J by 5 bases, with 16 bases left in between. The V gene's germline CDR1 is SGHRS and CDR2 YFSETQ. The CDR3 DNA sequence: TGCGCCAGCAGCCCGGAACAGGGTCAATATCAGCCCCAGCATTTT. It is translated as CASSPEQGQYQPQHF.

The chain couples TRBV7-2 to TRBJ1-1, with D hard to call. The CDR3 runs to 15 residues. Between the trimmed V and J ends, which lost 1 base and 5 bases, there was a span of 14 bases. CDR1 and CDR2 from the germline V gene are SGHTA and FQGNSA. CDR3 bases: TGTGCCAGCAGCTTAGTTGGGGAGCGGGGAACTGAAGCTTTCTTT. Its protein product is CASSLVGERGTEAFF.

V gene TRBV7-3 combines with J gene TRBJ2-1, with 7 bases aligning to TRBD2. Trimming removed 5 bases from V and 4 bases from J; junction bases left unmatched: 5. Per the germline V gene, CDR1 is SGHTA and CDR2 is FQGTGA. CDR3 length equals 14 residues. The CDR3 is CASSGGGLYNEQFF. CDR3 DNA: TGTGCCAGCAGCGGGGGAGGGCTGTACAATGAGCAGTTCTTC.